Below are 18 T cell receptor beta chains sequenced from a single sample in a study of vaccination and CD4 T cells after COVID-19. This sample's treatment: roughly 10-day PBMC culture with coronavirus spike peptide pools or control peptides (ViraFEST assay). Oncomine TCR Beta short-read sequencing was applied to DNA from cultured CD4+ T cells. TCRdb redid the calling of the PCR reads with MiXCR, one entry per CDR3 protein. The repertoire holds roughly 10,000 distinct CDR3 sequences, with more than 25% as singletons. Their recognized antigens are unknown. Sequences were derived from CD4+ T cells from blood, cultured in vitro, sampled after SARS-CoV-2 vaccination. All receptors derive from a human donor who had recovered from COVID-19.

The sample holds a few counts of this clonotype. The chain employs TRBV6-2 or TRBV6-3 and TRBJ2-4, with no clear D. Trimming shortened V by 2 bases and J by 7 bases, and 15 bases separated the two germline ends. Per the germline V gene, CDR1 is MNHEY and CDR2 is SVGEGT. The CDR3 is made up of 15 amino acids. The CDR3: CASSYVSTSGNIQYF. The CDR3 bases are TGTGCCAGCAGTTACGTCTCAACTTCCGGGAACATTCAGTACTTC.

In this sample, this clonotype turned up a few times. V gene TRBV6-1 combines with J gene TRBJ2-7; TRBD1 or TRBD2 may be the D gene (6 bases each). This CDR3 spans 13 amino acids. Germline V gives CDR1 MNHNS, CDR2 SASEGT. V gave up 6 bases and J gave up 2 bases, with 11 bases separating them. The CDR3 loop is CASSRGLTYEQYF. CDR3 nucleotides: TGTGCCAGCAGCAGGGGACTGACCTACGAGCAGTACTTC.

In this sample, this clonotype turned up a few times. Here the CDR3 reads CASSKTGGNNQPQHF. CDR3 bases: TGTGCCAGCAGTAAGACAGGGGGCAACAATCAGCCCCAGCATTTT. The V call is TRBV2, the J call TRBJ1-5; 10 bases align to TRBD1. CDR3 length equals 15 residues. J lost 3 bases, V lost 5 bases, and 4 bases had no gene match. Germline values: CDR1 SNHLY, CDR2 FYNNEI. The whole variable domain, filled in from reference TRBV2 and TRBJ1-5, reads EPEVTQTPSHQVTQMGQEVILRCVPISNHLYFYWYRQILGQKVEFLVSFYNNEISEKSEIFDDQFSVERPDGSNFTLKIRSTKLEDSAMYFCASSKTGGNNQPQHFGDGTRLSIL.

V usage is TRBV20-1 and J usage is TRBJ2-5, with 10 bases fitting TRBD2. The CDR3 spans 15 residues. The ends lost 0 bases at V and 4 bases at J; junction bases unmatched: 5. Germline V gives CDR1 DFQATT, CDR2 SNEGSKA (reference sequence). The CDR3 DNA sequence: TGCAGTGCTAGAGAGGGGAGCGGGAGGGGAGAGACCCAGTACTTC. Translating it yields CSAREGSGRGETQYF.

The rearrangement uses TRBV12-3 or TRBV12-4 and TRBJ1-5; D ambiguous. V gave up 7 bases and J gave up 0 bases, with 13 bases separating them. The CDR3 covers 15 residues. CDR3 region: CASTYNVYSNQPQHF. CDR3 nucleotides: TGTGCCAGCACCTATAACGTCTATAGCAATCAGCCCCAGCATTTT.

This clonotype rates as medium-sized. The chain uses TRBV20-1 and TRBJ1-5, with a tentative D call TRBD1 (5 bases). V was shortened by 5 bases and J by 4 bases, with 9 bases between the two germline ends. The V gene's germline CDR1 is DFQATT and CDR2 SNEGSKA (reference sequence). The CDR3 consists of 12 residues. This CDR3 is CSARDGNQPQHF. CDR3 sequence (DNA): TGCAGTGCTCGGGACGGAAATCAGCCCCAGCATTTT.

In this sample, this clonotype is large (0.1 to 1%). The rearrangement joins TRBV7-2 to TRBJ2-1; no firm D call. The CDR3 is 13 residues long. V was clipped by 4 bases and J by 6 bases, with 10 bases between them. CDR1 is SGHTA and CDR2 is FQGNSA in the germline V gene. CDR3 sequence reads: CASSSYIANEQFF. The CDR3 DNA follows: TGTGCCAGCAGCTCTTATATAGCCAATGAGCAGTTCTTC.

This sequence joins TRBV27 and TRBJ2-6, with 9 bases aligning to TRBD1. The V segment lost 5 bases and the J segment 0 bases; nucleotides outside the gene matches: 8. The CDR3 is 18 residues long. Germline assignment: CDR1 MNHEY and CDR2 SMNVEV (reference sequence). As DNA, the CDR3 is TGTGCCAGCAGTCCCACCGGACAGGGGATCTCTGGGGCCAACGTCCTGACTTTC. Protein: CASSPTGQGISGANVLTF.

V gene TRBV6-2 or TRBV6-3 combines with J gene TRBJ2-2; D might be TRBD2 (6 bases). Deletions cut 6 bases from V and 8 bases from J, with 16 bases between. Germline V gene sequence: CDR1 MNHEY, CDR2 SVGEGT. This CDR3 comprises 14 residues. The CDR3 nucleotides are TGTGCCAGCAGAAAAGGGACTCAGATTGGGGAGCTGTTTTTT. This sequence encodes CASRKGTQIGELFF.

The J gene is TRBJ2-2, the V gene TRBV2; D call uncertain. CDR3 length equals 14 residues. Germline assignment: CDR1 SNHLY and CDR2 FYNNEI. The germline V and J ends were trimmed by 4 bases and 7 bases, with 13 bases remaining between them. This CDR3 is CASSVVVAIGELFF. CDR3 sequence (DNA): TGTGCCAGCAGTGTAGTAGTCGCGATCGGGGAGCTGTTTTTT.

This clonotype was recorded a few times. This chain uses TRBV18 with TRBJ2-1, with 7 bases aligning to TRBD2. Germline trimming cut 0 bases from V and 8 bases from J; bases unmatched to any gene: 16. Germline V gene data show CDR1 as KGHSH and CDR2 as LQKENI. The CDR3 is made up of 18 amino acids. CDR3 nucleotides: TGTGCCAGCTCACCACCGGGCCGCGGGAGAATTCTACCCCATGAGCAGTTCTTC. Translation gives CASSPPGRGRILPHEQFF.

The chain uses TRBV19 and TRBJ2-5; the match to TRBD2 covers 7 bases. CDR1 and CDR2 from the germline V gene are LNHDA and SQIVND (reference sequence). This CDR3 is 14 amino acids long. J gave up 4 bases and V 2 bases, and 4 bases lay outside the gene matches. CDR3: CASSISGGRETQYF. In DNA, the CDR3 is TGTGCCAGTAGTATATCGGGCGGGAGAGAGACCCAGTACTTC.

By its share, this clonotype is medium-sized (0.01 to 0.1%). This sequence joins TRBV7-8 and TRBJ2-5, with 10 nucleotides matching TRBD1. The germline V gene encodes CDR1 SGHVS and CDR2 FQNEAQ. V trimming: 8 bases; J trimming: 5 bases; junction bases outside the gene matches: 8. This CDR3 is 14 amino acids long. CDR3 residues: CASGRDRGRETQYF. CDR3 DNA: TGTGCCAGCGGGCGGGACAGGGGAAGGGAGACCCAGTACTTC.

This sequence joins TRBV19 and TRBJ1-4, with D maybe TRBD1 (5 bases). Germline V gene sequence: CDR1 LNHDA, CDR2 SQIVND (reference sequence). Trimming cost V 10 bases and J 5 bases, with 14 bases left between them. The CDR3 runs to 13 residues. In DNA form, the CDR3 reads TGTGCCACCAAACGGGGACCGAATGAAAAACTGTTTTTT. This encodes CATKRGPNEKLFF. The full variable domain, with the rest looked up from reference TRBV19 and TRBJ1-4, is DGGITQSPKYLFRKEGQNVTLSCEQNLNHDAMYWYRQDPGQGLRLIYYSQIVNDFQKGDIAEGYSVSREKKESFPLTVTSAQKNPTAFYLCATKRGPNEKLFFGSGTQLSVL.

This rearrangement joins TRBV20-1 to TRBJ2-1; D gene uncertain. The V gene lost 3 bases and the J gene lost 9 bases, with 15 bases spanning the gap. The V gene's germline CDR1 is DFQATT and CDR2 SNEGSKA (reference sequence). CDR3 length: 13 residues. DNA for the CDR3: TGCAGTGCTAGCAGTAGCAGCCTCGGTGAGCAGTTCTTC. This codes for CSASSSSLGEQFF.

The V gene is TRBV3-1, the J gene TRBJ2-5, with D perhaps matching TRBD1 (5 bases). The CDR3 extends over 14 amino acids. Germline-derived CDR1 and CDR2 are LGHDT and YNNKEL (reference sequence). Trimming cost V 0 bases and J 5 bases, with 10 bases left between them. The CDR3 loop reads CASSQDRVRETQYF. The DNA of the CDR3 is TGTGCCAGCAGCCAAGACAGGGTTAGGGAGACCCAGTACTTC.

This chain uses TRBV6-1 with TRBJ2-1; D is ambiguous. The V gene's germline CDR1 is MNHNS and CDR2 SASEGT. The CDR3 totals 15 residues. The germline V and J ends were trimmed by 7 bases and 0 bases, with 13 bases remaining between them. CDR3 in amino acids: CASNKPQSSYNEQFF. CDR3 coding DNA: TGTGCCAGCAATAAGCCCCAAAGCTCCTACAATGAGCAGTTCTTC.

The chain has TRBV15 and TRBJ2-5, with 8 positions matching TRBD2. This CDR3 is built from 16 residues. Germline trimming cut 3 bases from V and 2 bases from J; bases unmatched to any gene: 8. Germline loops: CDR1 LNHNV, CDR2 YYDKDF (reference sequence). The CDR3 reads CATSSPGSGGQETQYF. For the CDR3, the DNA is TGTGCCACCAGCAGCCCGGGGAGCGGGGGACAAGAGACCCAGTACTTC.